This T cell receptor (beta chain) was identified during a study of T cell changes during pregnancy in multiple sclerosis. After removal of 0 bases from V and 5 bases from J, the junction contained 11 bases not matched to a gene. The CDR3 is made up of 17 amino acids. Germline values: CDR1 MNHEY, CDR2 SMNVEV (reference sequence). Data came from immunoSEQ multiplex PCR; TCRdb stores just in-frame clones and leaves some out. Here the sample spans approximately 9,000 clones, under 85% being singletons. The sample consisted of CD8+ T cells from peripheral blood mononuclear cells, taken in the third trimester of pregnancy. V and J are TRBV27 and TRBJ2-3; 7 positions match TRBD2. The TCR originated in a female donor in good health, enrolled as a control in a pregnancy study. DNA of the CDR3: TGTGCCAGCAGTTTATCAGGCGTCGGGGGGTACGTAGATACGCAGTATTTT. Translated: CASSLSGVGGYVDTQYF.